A single sample gave rise to the 22 T cell receptor beta chains below, sequenced in a study of blood T cell repertoires in COVID-19. Generated by immunoSEQ multiplex PCR, the TCRdb table keeps only in-frame clones and is missing some. Of around 180,000 clones listed, about 88% are singletons. The sample was peripheral blood. The receptor source for this set is a man aged 65 to 79 with active or convalescent COVID-19.

The rearrangement uses TRBV7-2 and TRBJ2-3; a possible D gene is TRBD2 (6 bases). V shed 0 bases and J shed 2 bases, with 9 bases lying between them. The germline V gene has CDR1 SGHTA and CDR2 FQGNSA. The CDR3 runs to 15 residues. CDR3 region: CASSLAGGSTDTQYF. The CDR3 nucleotides are TGTGCCAGCAGCTTAGCGGGAGGTTCCACAGATACGCAGTATTTT.

CDR3 loop: CASSRDKNHGYTF. The CDR3 coding sequence is TGCGCCAGCAGCCGGGACAAAAACCATGGCTACACCTTC. J is TRBJ1-2 and V is TRBV5-1; D may be TRBD1 (6 bases). Trimming took 4 bases from V and 6 from J, leaving 13 bases between them. In germline, CDR1 is SGHRS, CDR2 YFSETQ. There are 13 residues in the CDR3.

This rearrangement joins TRBV9 to TRBJ1-5; 7 bases map to TRBD1. Germline V lookup: CDR1 SGDLS, CDR2 YYNGEE. V was pared by 3 bases and J by 3 bases, with 3 bases of the junction left unmatched. This CDR3 spans 14 amino acids. CDR3 region: CASSAGQDNQPQHF. The DNA for the CDR3 is TGTGCCAGCAGCGCCGGACAGGACAATCAGCCCCAGCATTTT. The full variable domain, with the rest looked up from reference TRBV9 and TRBJ1-5, is DSGVTQTPKHLITATGQRVTLRCSPRSGDLSVYWYQQSLDQGLQFLIQYYNGEERAKGNILERFSAQQFPDLHSELNLSSLELGDSALYFCASSAGQDNQPQHFGDGTRLSIL.

This chain joins TRBV12-3 or TRBV12-4 and TRBJ2-7, with D maybe TRBD2 (6 bases). V was cut by 6 bases and J by 1 base, with 7 bases left in between. The CDR3 runs to 12 residues. The CDR3 sequence: CASRTSSYEQYF. In DNA form, the CDR3 reads TGTGCCAGCAGGACTAGTTCCTACGAGCAGTACTTC.

This clone appeared a single time. The chain combines TRBV28 with TRBJ2-1; tentatively, D is TRBD2 (7 bases). V dropped 3 bases and J dropped 2 bases, with 11 bases sitting between them. The CDR3 totals 15 residues. The germline V gene encodes CDR1 MDHEN and CDR2 SYDVKM. CDR3 in DNA: TGTGCCAGCAGTTTGAGGGGGACTACCTACAATGAGCAGTTCTTC. It codes for CASSLRGTTYNEQFF.

The chain links TRBV7-8 to TRBJ2-2; D perhaps matches TRBD2 (7 bases). The V end was cut by 5 bases, the J end by 3 bases, with 22 bases between. This CDR3 contains 18 residues. Per germline, CDR1 SGHVS and CDR2 FQNEAQ. The CDR3 here is CASSPMGGLPRDTGELFF. CDR3 in DNA: TGTGCCAGCAGCCCGATGGGGGGGCTCCCCCGAGACACCGGGGAGCTGTTTTTT.

The chain carries TRBV14 and TRBJ1-3, with D possibly being TRBD1 (5 bases). Trimming stripped 4 bases from V and 5 bases from J, with 15 bases between. This CDR3 comprises 15 residues. Germline V gene sequence: CDR1 SGHDN, CDR2 FVKESK. The CDR3 loop is CASSPIQGIRNTIYF. The CDR3 DNA reads as TGTGCCAGCAGCCCTATCCAGGGTATCAGAAACACCATATATTTT.

Here the CDR3 DNA reads TGTGCCAGCAGTCACACCTGGGGGCAGAACTACGAGCAGTACTTC. This encodes CASSHTWGQNYEQYF. The chain links TRBV27 to TRBJ2-7, with D perhaps matching TRBD1 (6 bases). The CDR3 loop spans 15 amino acids. V was trimmed by 5 bases and J by 3 bases, leaving 17 bases between them. The germline CDR1 and CDR2 sequences are MNHEY and SMNVEV (reference sequence).

This clone was seen just once. V is TRBV19 and J is TRBJ2-5; TRBD2 matches 12 bases. J gave up 0 bases and V 5 bases, and 10 bases lay outside the gene matches. The CDR3 consists of 18 residues. CDR1 and CDR2 from the germline V gene are LNHDA and SQIVND (reference sequence). CDR3 nucleotide sequence: TGTGCCAGTAGTGTGTGGGGACTAGCGGGCCCGTACCAAGAGACCCAGTACTTC. It yields the protein CASSVWGLAGPYQETQYF.

The chain carries TRBV18 and TRBJ1-1; a weak D match, TRBD1 (5 bases). Germline loops: CDR1 KGHSH, CDR2 LQKENI. The CDR3 has 13 amino acids. V gave up 5 bases and J gave up 6 bases, with 13 bases separating them. The CDR3 reads CASSITGIPEAFF. The CDR3, as DNA: TGTGCCAGCTCAATTACAGGTATCCCTGAAGCTTTCTTT.

This rearrangement joins TRBV27 to TRBJ1-2, with D unresolved. The V gene's germline CDR1 is MNHEY and CDR2 SMNVEV (reference sequence). This CDR3 region has 12 residues. V was pared by 3 bases and J by 6 bases, with 8 bases between. Here the CDR3 reads CASSFSPHGYTF. In DNA, the CDR3 is TGTGCCAGCAGTTTTAGCCCCCATGGCTACACCTTC.

The V call is TRBV2, the J call TRBJ2-2; a weak D match, TRBD1 (5 bases). This CDR3 spans 16 amino acids. Germline assignment: CDR1 SNHLY and CDR2 FYNNEI. Trimming shortened V by 5 bases and J by 5 bases, and 18 bases separated the two germline ends. The CDR3 nucleotides are TGTGCCAGCAGTACCACCCCACCCAGGGTTACCGGGGAGCTGTTTTTT. Its translation is CASSTTPPRVTGELFF.

The chain combines TRBV5-5 with TRBJ1-2; 8 nucleotides agree with TRBD1. V shed 4 bases, J shed 1 base, and the junction held 6 bases outside the gene matches. CDR1 and CDR2 (germline): SGHKS, YYEKEE (reference sequence). This CDR3 has 15 residues. The CDR3 nucleotides read TGTGCCAGCAGCGACGGGACAGGAAATAACTATGGCTACACCTTC. Its translation: CASSDGTGNNYGYTF.

The chain carries TRBV6-5 and TRBJ1-2; D unresolved. Between the trimmed V and J ends, which lost 6 bases and 2 bases, there was a span of 7 bases. The CDR3 totals 12 residues. CDR1 is MNHEY and CDR2 is SVGAGI in the germline V gene. This CDR3 reads CASRKLNYGYTF. In DNA, the CDR3 is TGTGCCAGCAGAAAATTAAACTATGGCTACACCTTC.

The rearrangement links TRBV7-2 to TRBJ1-6, with 8 bases identical to TRBD1. CDR1 and CDR2 (germline): SGHTA, FQGNSA. This CDR3 comprises 14 residues. V trimming: 7 bases; J trimming: 4 bases; junction bases outside the gene matches: 3. CDR3 sequence (DNA): TGTGCCAGCACCCGGACAGGGTATAATTCACCCCTCCACTTT. It is translated as CASTRTGYNSPLHF.

V is TRBV21-1 and J is TRBJ1-1; the listed D gene, TRBD1, was not tested against the DNA. TRBV21-1 is marked as a pseudogene. CDR3 length: 16 amino acids. CDR3 nucleotides: TGTGCCAGCAGCAAATTAGGGGGACAGGCGAACACTGAAGCTTTCTTT. Its translation is CASSKLGGQANTEAFF.

V and J are TRBV7-8 and TRBJ1-4; a possible D gene is TRBD1 (5 bases). V was cut by 5 bases and J by 8 bases, with 21 bases left in between. CDR1 SGHVS and CDR2 FQNEAQ come from the germline V gene. This CDR3 has 16 residues. The CDR3, as DNA: TGTGCCAGCAGCACGAGGACAAGCGGGTTGCAGGAAAAACTGTTTTTT. Amino acid sequence: CASSTRTSGLQEKLFF.

This clone was found once. V usage is TRBV24-1 and J usage is TRBJ1-2; possible D gene TRBD1, 6 bases. CDR1 and CDR2 from the germline V gene are KGHDR and SFDVKD. This CDR3 has 11 amino acids. Deletions cut 9 bases from V and 4 bases from J, with 8 bases between. The CDR3 sequence: CATLRGYGYTF. In nucleotides, the CDR3 is TGTGCCACCCTCAGGGGCTATGGCTACACCTTC.

The chain employs TRBV19 and TRBJ2-3; D is perhaps TRBD2 (6 bases). Germline V gene lookup returns CDR1 LNHDA and CDR2 SQIVND (reference sequence). This CDR3 contains 15 residues. V was pared by 3 bases and J by 9 bases, with 19 bases between. The CDR3 region has the DNA TGTGCCAGTAGTATTGGCGGGGCCCTCGAAGGGACGCAGTATTTT. Its protein is CASSIGGALEGTQYF.

The rearrangement links TRBV5-1 to TRBJ2-3; D may be TRBD2 (5 bases). V lost 2 bases and J 0 bases, leaving 10 bases between the germline ends. This CDR3 comprises 15 residues. In germline, CDR1 is SGHRS, CDR2 YFSETQ. The CDR3 sequence is CASSFSGKSTDTQYF. CDR3 DNA sequence: TGCGCCAGCAGCTTTTCCGGGAAAAGCACAGATACGCAGTATTTT.

This chain links TRBV2 with TRBJ2-1; TRBD2 matches 7 bases. The junction had 4 bases not matched to a gene; V was cut back by 5 bases and J by 6 bases. This CDR3 contains 13 residues. Germline V gives CDR1 SNHLY, CDR2 FYNNEI. CDR3 protein: CASSPRLANEQFF. CDR3 DNA: TGTGCCAGCAGTCCACGACTAGCCAATGAGCAGTTCTTC.

The rearrangement uses TRBV6-2 or TRBV6-3 and TRBJ1-6; 9 nucleotides align to TRBD1. The CDR3 covers 15 residues. V lost 4 bases, J lost 7 bases, and 5 bases stayed unmatched. Germline V gives CDR1 MNHEY, CDR2 SVGEGT. The CDR3 nucleotides are TGTGCCAGCAGTTCCTACAGGGGGCCGAATTCACCCCTCCACTTT. Protein product: CASSSYRGPNSPLHF.